These T cell receptor beta chains were read from a single sample in a study of T cell responses to AZD1222 COVID-19 vaccine. The protocol was immunoSEQ multiplex PCR, while the TCRdb copy is restricted to in-frame clones and leaves out a portion. This table has about 110,000 clones, roughly nine tenths appearing once. The material sequenced was peripheral blood, taken on day 0 of AZD1222 vaccination. These receptors came from an adult in good health. The CDR3 runs from the conserved cysteine through the conserved F or W. Each record gives: V gene, clone size, J gene, D gene, CDR3 protein, CDR3 DNA. The D gene is left open where the match is weak. Size tells how often a clone was seen (once, few, many) or the class of an expanded clone, and some rows leave it out.

v_gene: TRBV11-3; abundance: NA; j_gene: TRBJ1-5; d_gene: TRBD1; CDR3aa: CASSLDLDDRGDQPQHF; CDR3nt: TGTGCCAGCAGCTTAGATTTGGATGACAGGGGTGATCAGCCCCAGCATTTT
v_gene: TRBV4-1; abundance: NA; j_gene: TRBJ1-2; d_gene: NA; CDR3aa: CASSQAGDWRGYTF; CDR3nt: TGCGCCAGCAGCCAAGCGGGCGATTGGCGTGGCTACACCTTC
v_gene: TRBV24-1; abundance: NA; j_gene: TRBJ2-1; d_gene: TRBD2; CDR3aa: CATSDPLAGGRNEQFF; CDR3nt: TGTGCCACCAGTGACCCTCTAGCGGGGGGGCGTAATGAGCAGTTCTTC
v_gene: TRBV14; abundance: NA; j_gene: TRBJ1-1; d_gene: NA; CDR3aa: CASSQALARNTEAFF; CDR3nt: TGTGCCAGCAGCCAAGCTCTGGCCAGGAACACTGAAGCTTTCTTT
v_gene: TRBV7-7; abundance: NA; j_gene: TRBJ2-5; d_gene: TRBD1; CDR3aa: CASSFGTGMVGETQYF; CDR3nt: TGTGCTAGCAGCTTCGGGACAGGGATGGTGGGAGAGACCCAGTACTTC
v_gene: TRBV29-1; abundance: NA; j_gene: TRBJ2-7; d_gene: NA; CDR3aa: CSAGIDSSYEQYF; CDR3nt: TGCAGCGCCGGCATAGACAGCTCCTACGAGCAGTACTTC
v_gene: TRBV10-2; abundance: NA; j_gene: TRBJ2-3; d_gene: TRBD1; CDR3aa: CASSETGQESTDTQYF; CDR3nt: TGCGCCAGCAGTGAGACCGGACAGGAGAGCACAGATACGCAGTATTTT
v_gene: TRBV28; abundance: NA; j_gene: TRBJ2-7; d_gene: TRBD1; CDR3aa: CASLGQDEQYF; CDR3nt: TGTGCCAGCCTTGGACAGGACGAGCAGTACTTC
v_gene: TRBV19; abundance: NA; j_gene: TRBJ1-5; d_gene: NA; CDR3aa: CASSNGGGDNQPQHF; CDR3nt: TGTGCCAGTAGTAATGGAGGGGGGGACAATCAGCCCCAGCATTTT
v_gene: TRBV3-1/TRBV3-2; abundance: NA; j_gene: TRBJ2-4; d_gene: NA; CDR3aa: CASSQDRDIQYF; CDR3nt: TGTGCCAGCAGCCAAGATCGAGACATTCAGTACTTC
v_gene: TRBV5-8; abundance: NA; j_gene: TRBJ2-3; d_gene: TRBD2; CDR3aa: CASSSTGTSNTDTQYF; CDR3nt: TGTGCCAGCAGCTCGACCGGGACTAGCAATACAGATACGCAGTATTTT
v_gene: TRBV30; abundance: NA; j_gene: TRBJ1-2; d_gene: NA; CDR3aa: CAWIAMPDGYTF; CDR3nt: TGTGCCTGGATAGCGATGCCTGATGGCTACACCTTC
v_gene: TRBV29-1; abundance: NA; j_gene: TRBJ1-5; d_gene: NA; CDR3aa: CSLSTPESGKPQHF; CDR3nt: TGCAGCCTCTCGACACCGGAATCGGGTAAGCCCCAGCATTTT
v_gene: TRBV16; abundance: NA; j_gene: TRBJ2-1; d_gene: NA; CDR3aa: CASSQGGPWRDRGFF; CDR3nt: TGTGCCAGCAGCCAAGGGGGACCATGGAGGGACCGAGGGTTCTTC
v_gene: TRBV24-1; abundance: NA; j_gene: TRBJ1-5; d_gene: TRBD1; CDR3aa: CATSSGGVQPQHF; CDR3nt: TGTGCCACCAGCTCAGGGGGGGTTCAGCCCCAGCATTTT
v_gene: TRBV7-3; abundance: NA; j_gene: TRBJ1-5; d_gene: TRBD1; CDR3aa: CASSFRQGGDQPQHF; CDR3nt: TGTGCCAGCAGCTTTCGACAGGGGGGCGATCAGCCCCAGCATTTT
v_gene: TRBV29-1; abundance: NA; j_gene: TRBJ1-4; d_gene: NA; CDR3aa: CSVAGQPNEKLFF; CDR3nt: TGCAGCGTTGCTGGGCAACCTAATGAAAAACTGTTTTTT
v_gene: TRBV19; abundance: NA; j_gene: TRBJ1-6; d_gene: TRBD1; CDR3aa: CASSGDRLYNSPLHF; CDR3nt: TGTGCCAGTAGTGGGGACAGACTGTATAATTCACCCCTCCACTTT
v_gene: TRBV7-9; abundance: NA; j_gene: TRBJ2-7; d_gene: NA; CDR3aa: CASSLVSENEQYF; CDR3nt: TGTGCCAGCAGCTTAGTCTCGGAGAACGAGCAGTACTTC
v_gene: TRBV6-4; abundance: NA; j_gene: TRBJ2-1; d_gene: TRBD2; CDR3aa: CASSDPGLAGGNEQFF; CDR3nt: TGTGCCAGCAGTGATCCAGGACTAGCGGGAGGCAATGAGCAGTTCTTC
v_gene: TRBV18; abundance: NA; j_gene: TRBJ2-1; d_gene: TRBD2; CDR3aa: CASSPKVGGGYNEQFF; CDR3nt: TGTGCCAGCTCACCAAAGGTCGGGGGAGGGTACAATGAGCAGTTCTTC
v_gene: TRBV5-6; abundance: few; j_gene: TRBJ1-1; d_gene: NA; CDR3aa: CASSLARGQRNTEAFF; CDR3nt: TGTGCCAGCAGCTTGGCTCGCGGACAGAGGAACACTGAAGCTTTCTTT
v_gene: TRBV14; abundance: NA; j_gene: TRBJ1-3; d_gene: TRBD1; CDR3aa: CASSPRDRGSGNTIYF; CDR3nt: TGTGCCAGCAGCCCCCGGGACAGGGGATCTGGAAACACCATATATTTT
v_gene: TRBV25-1; abundance: NA; j_gene: TRBJ1-2; d_gene: NA; CDR3aa: CASSRDVAGQGYTF; CDR3nt: TGTGCCAGCAGCCGGGACGTGGCGGGCCAAGGCTACACCTTC
v_gene: TRBV7-2; abundance: NA; j_gene: TRBJ2-3; d_gene: TRBD1; CDR3aa: CASSLKATGTDTQYF; CDR3nt: TGTGCCAGCAGCCTAAAGGCGACAGGGACAGATACGCAGTATTTT
v_gene: TRBV5-1; abundance: NA; j_gene: TRBJ2-7; d_gene: NA; CDR3aa: CASSFQGNYEQYF; CDR3nt: TGCGCCAGCAGCTTTCAAGGGAACTACGAGCAGTACTTC
v_gene: TRBV19; abundance: once; j_gene: TRBJ1-1; d_gene: TRBD1; CDR3aa: CASSRVDRGTNTEAFF; CDR3nt: TGTGCCAGTAGTCGAGTCGACAGGGGTACGAACACTGAAGCTTTCTTT
v_gene: TRBV12-5; abundance: few; j_gene: TRBJ2-2; d_gene: TRBD2; CDR3aa: CASGPQAFLAGGPVNTGELFF; CDR3nt: TGTGCTAGTGGTCCCCAGGCTTTTCTAGCGGGGGGGCCAGTTAACACCGGGGAGCTGTTTTTT
v_gene: TRBV7-2; abundance: NA; j_gene: TRBJ2-1; d_gene: NA; CDR3aa: CASSLAGTKLNEQFF; CDR3nt: TGTGCCAGCAGCTTAGCCGGGACCAAGCTCAATGAGCAGTTCTTC
v_gene: TRBV7-6; abundance: NA; j_gene: TRBJ2-1; d_gene: TRBD2; CDR3aa: CASSLRRGGANEQFF; CDR3nt: TGTGCCAGCAGCTTGCGACGCGGGGGGGCCAATGAGCAGTTCTTC
v_gene: TRBV5-1; abundance: NA; j_gene: TRBJ2-2; d_gene: TRBD1; CDR3aa: CASSPGTANTGELFF; CDR3nt: TGCGCCAGCAGCCCGGGGACAGCGAACACCGGGGAGCTGTTTTTT
v_gene: TRBV2; abundance: NA; j_gene: TRBJ1-1; d_gene: NA; CDR3aa: CASLRQMNTEAFF; CDR3nt: TGTGCCAGCCTTCGACAGATGAACACTGAAGCTTTCTTT
v_gene: TRBV7-2; abundance: NA; j_gene: TRBJ1-2; d_gene: NA; CDR3aa: CASSLVGSEGYTF; CDR3nt: TGTGCCAGCAGCTTAGTCGGCAGCGAGGGCTACACCTTC
v_gene: TRBV2; abundance: NA; j_gene: TRBJ1-6; d_gene: NA; CDR3aa: CASNLDPINSPLHF; CDR3nt: TGTGCCAGCAACCTGGACCCCATTAATTCACCCCTCCACTTT
v_gene: TRBV11-1; abundance: NA; j_gene: TRBJ2-7; d_gene: NA; CDR3aa: CASSRTRAGGEQYF; CDR3nt: TGTGCCAGCAGCCGGACTCGGGCAGGGGGGGAGCAGTACTTC
v_gene: TRBV5-1; abundance: NA; j_gene: TRBJ1-2; d_gene: NA; CDR3aa: CASSPEGRGYGYTF; CDR3nt: TGCGCCAGCAGCCCCGAGGGCAGGGGCTATGGCTACACCTTC
v_gene: TRBV4-1; abundance: NA; j_gene: TRBJ2-2; d_gene: NA; CDR3aa: CASNLDGANTGELFF; CDR3nt: TGCGCCAGCAACTTGGACGGAGCGAACACCGGGGAGCTGTTTTTT
v_gene: TRBV27; abundance: NA; j_gene: TRBJ1-1; d_gene: TRBD1; CDR3aa: CASSLQGERRTEAFF; CDR3nt: TGTGCCAGCAGTTTACAGGGGGAGAGGAGGACTGAAGCTTTCTTT
v_gene: TRBV3-1/TRBV3-2; abundance: NA; j_gene: TRBJ1-4; d_gene: NA; CDR3aa: CASSQVTGSNNEKLFF; CDR3nt: TGTGCCAGCAGCCAAGTCACAGGGTCGAATAATGAAAAACTGTTTTTT
v_gene: TRBV28; abundance: NA; j_gene: TRBJ1-5; d_gene: TRBD1; CDR3aa: CASNLRDRGQPQHF; CDR3nt: TGTGCCAGCAACCTCCGGGACAGAGGACAGCCCCAGCATTTT
v_gene: TRBV7-2; abundance: NA; j_gene: TRBJ2-7; d_gene: NA; CDR3aa: CASSLEASPSIYEQYF; CDR3nt: TGTGCCAGCAGCTTAGAAGCCTCCCCATCGATCTACGAGCAGTACTTC
v_gene: TRBV7-9; abundance: NA; j_gene: TRBJ2-1; d_gene: TRBD2; CDR3aa: CASSPRRGGRYEQFF; CDR3nt: TGTGCCAGCAGCCCTCGGCGGGGGGGCCGCTATGAGCAGTTCTTC
v_gene: TRBV6-2/TRBV6-3; abundance: NA; j_gene: TRBJ2-7; d_gene: NA; CDR3aa: CASSSKGYEQYF; CDR3nt: TGTGCCAGCAGTTCCAAGGGCTACGAGCAGTACTTC
v_gene: TRBV18; abundance: once; j_gene: TRBJ1-4; d_gene: TRBD1; CDR3aa: CASSPGTGGEKLFF; CDR3nt: TGTGCCAGCTCGCCCGGGACAGGGGGCGAAAAACTGTTTTTT
v_gene: TRBV24-1; abundance: NA; j_gene: TRBJ1-2; d_gene: NA; CDR3aa: CATSARGSNYGYTF; CDR3nt: TGTGCCACCAGTGCTAGGGGTTCTAACTATGGCTACACCTTC
v_gene: TRBV28; abundance: NA; j_gene: TRBJ2-7; d_gene: TRBD2; CDR3aa: CASSTSGRAFYEQYF; CDR3nt: TGTGCCAGCAGTACGAGCGGGAGGGCCTTCTACGAGCAGTACTTC
v_gene: TRBV3-1/TRBV3-2; abundance: once; j_gene: TRBJ1-3; d_gene: TRBD1; CDR3aa: CASSQHTGTGLSSGNTIYF; CDR3nt: TGTGCCAGCAGCCAACACACCGGGACAGGGCTGAGCTCTGGAAACACCATATATTTT
v_gene: TRBV27; abundance: NA; j_gene: TRBJ1-2; d_gene: TRBD1; CDR3aa: CASVGQGAFGYTF; CDR3nt: TGTGCCAGCGTGGGACAGGGGGCGTTTGGCTACACCTTC
v_gene: TRBV9; abundance: once; j_gene: TRBJ2-2; d_gene: TRBD2; CDR3aa: CASSPGLADSTGELFF; CDR3nt: TGTGCCAGCAGCCCCGGACTAGCGGACTCCACCGGGGAGCTGTTTTTT
v_gene: TRBV5-1; abundance: NA; j_gene: TRBJ2-2; d_gene: TRBD2; CDR3aa: CASRKGTSGIRDTGELFF; CDR3nt: TGCGCCAGCAGAAAGGGGACTAGCGGGATTCGGGACACCGGGGAGCTGTTTTTT
v_gene: TRBV3-1/TRBV3-2; abundance: NA; j_gene: TRBJ1-2; d_gene: TRBD1; CDR3aa: CASSQTGTGVAYGYTF; CDR3nt: TGTGCCAGCAGCCAAACAGGGACAGGGGTCGCCTATGGCTACACCTTC
v_gene: TRBV12-3/TRBV12-4; abundance: NA; j_gene: TRBJ2-7; d_gene: NA; CDR3aa: CASSLRAPSEQYF; CDR3nt: TGTGCCAGCAGCCTCCGGGCCCCCAGCGAGCAGTACTTC
v_gene: TRBV7-2; abundance: few; j_gene: TRBJ1-2; d_gene: NA; CDR3aa: CASRVTGYDYGYTF; CDR3nt: TGTGCCAGCAGGGTAACAGGGTACGACTATGGCTACACCTTC
v_gene: TRBV29-1; abundance: NA; j_gene: TRBJ1-2; d_gene: NA; CDR3aa: CSAQLESYGYTF; CDR3nt: TGCAGCGCTCAACTTGAAAGCTATGGCTACACCTTC
v_gene: TRBV15; abundance: NA; j_gene: TRBJ1-4; d_gene: NA; CDR3aa: CATSRETSAGEKLFF; CDR3nt: TGTGCCACCAGCAGAGAGACATCCGCGGGTGAAAAACTGTTTTTT
v_gene: TRBV19; abundance: NA; j_gene: TRBJ1-2; d_gene: NA; CDR3aa: CASSIDLQIYGYTF; CDR3nt: TGTGCCAGTAGTATAGACCTCCAGATCTATGGCTACACCTTC
v_gene: TRBV7-9; abundance: NA; j_gene: TRBJ2-3; d_gene: NA; CDR3aa: CASSLGGGRGTDTQYF; CDR3nt: TGTGCCAGCAGCTTAGGAGGGGGTAGGGGCACAGATACGCAGTATTTT